What follows describes a single T cell receptor (beta chain). Sequencing used immunoSEQ multiplex PCR; TCRdb keeps in-frame clones, though not all of them. The sample carries about 72,000 clones, about 89% recorded once. The data originate from a study of OX40 agonist ivuxolimab in advanced cancers. In the study overall: In this cohort, patients received ivuxolimab, an agonistic anti-OX40 (CD134) antibody. Of mixed ages from 23 to 79 and averaging around 60 years, the group was more than 65% male.

V shed 7 bases, J shed 7 bases, and the junction held 7 bases outside the gene matches. Germline V gene lookup returns CDR1 MNHEY and CDR2 SVGAGI. The CDR3 spans 13 residues. The origin of this receptor is an adult with an advanced solid tumor such as melanoma, head and neck, liver or kidney cancer. V usage is TRBV6-5 and J usage is TRBJ2-7, with 10 bases aligning to TRBD1. This specimen consisted of CD4+ or CD8+ T cells sorted from blood, obtained in a trial of the OX40 agonist ivuxolimab. The CDR3 coding sequence is TGTGCCAGCACCCCGGGACAGGGGTGGGAGCAGTACTTC. Amino acids: CASTPGQGWEQYF.